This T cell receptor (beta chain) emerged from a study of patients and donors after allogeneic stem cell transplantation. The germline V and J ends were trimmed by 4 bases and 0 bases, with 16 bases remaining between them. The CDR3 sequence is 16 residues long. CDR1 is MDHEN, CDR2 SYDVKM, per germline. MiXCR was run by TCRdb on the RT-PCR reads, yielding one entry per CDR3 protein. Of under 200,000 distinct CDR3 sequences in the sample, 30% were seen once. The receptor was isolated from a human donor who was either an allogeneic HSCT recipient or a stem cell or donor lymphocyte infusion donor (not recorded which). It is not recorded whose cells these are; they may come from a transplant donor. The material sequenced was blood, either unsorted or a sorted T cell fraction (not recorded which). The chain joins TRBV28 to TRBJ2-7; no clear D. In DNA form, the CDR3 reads TGTGCCAGCAGTTACCTCCCAATCGGAAGCTCCTACGAGCAGTACTTC. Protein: CASSYLPIGSSYEQYF.